This record concerns one T cell receptor beta chain sequence. Its antigen is undetermined. Germline V lookup: CDR1 LGHNA, CDR2 YNFKEQ. The CDR3 consists of 18 residues. V lost 6 bases, J lost 7 bases, and 16 bases stayed unmatched. The PCR made use of 60 Vbeta and 13 Jbeta primers. Sequencing used immunoSEQ multiplex PCR; TCRdb keeps in-frame clones, though not all of them. The profile shows roughly 120,000 clones, around 77% of them singletons. The entry originates in a study of cytomegalovirus exposure and HLA in healthy donors. General observations from the study: An observed cluster of highly shared sequence variants was recorded as a likely sequencing artifact.

The sequencing sample was made of PBMCs. The source of this sequence is a human donor in good health. The rearrangement links TRBV4-2 to TRBJ2-2; 11 positions agree with TRBD2. CDR3 protein: CASSRDSGRAFESGELFF. CDR3 bases: TGTGCCAGCAGTCGTGATAGCGGGAGGGCCTTTGAGAGCGGGGAGCTGTTTTTT.